Reported below is one T cell receptor beta chain. Antigen: not known. CDR1 and CDR2 from the germline V gene are MDHEN and SYDVKM. The V and J ends lost 5 bases and 6 bases, in that order; junction bases with no gene match: 12. The CDR3 is 17 residues long. The data stem from a study of PD-1 blockade in mismatch repair-deficient tumors. About the research overall: Patients had around twelve mismatch repair-deficient cancer types, all previously treated and progressing. Study findings and constraints: After pembrolizumab, tumor-resident clones rose rapidly, then generally contracted before radiologic responses.

This table comes from immunoSEQ multiplex PCR, and its TCRdb copy is limited to in-frame clones, with some not included. This table has some 66,000 clones, approximately 90% appearing once. The sample was peripheral blood, taken 52 weeks after starting pembrolizumab. The rearrangement uses TRBV28 and TRBJ1-5; 11 bases fit TRBD1. The TCR comes from an adult with mismatch repair-deficient cancer. The CDR3 region has the DNA TGTGCCAGCAGTCCGCGAGGGACAGGGGGATTCAGTCAGCCCCAGCATTTT. Its protein is CASSPRGTGGFSQPQHF.